The TCR beta chain under discussion was sequenced for a study of CXCR3-negative and CXCR3-positive naive CD8 T cells. Study conclusions and caveats: CXCR3-positive naive cells carried more hydrophobic TRB CDR3s than CXCR3-negative ones.

5' RACE with UMI labels generated the TRB cDNA libraries. TCRdb re-called the 5' RACE reads, yielding one record per CDR3 amino acid sequence without DNA. The sample table includes tens of thousands of distinct CDR3 sequences. A note on this clonotype: The antigen is undetermined.

The CDR3 covers 14 residues. The sample consisted of naive CXCR3+ CD8+ T cells from blood. Indicated subset: CD45RO-CCR7+CD27+CD95- naive CD8+ T cells expressing CXCR3 (TNR3+). The chain joins TRBV12-3 or TRBV12-4 to TRBJ2-3; TCRdb indicates TRBD2, and absent DNA this call remains unverified. The origin of this receptor is a human donor in good health. Some clones in this sample may be carry-over from other donors' samples. The CDR3: CASSPIAGGDTQYF.